The clone carrying this TCR beta chain was counted a few times. Its antigen remains unknown. TCRdb reprocessed the RT-PCR reads with MiXCR, giving one entry per CDR3 protein. This sample carries over 800,000 distinct CDR3 sequences, approximately 22% of them seen once, and the ten largest clones take about a tenth. The CDR3 covers 14 residues. V was pared by 5 bases and J by 1 base, with 13 bases between. CDR1 and CDR2 from the germline V gene are SGHRS and YFSETQ. The entry originates in a study of response to subunit inactivated influenza vaccine. The study, taken as a whole, reports: That few new T cells are recruited by each seasonal influenza vaccination was the authors' suggestion.

This sequence joins TRBV5-1 and TRBJ2-7; D possibly matches TRBD1 or TRBD2 (5 bases each). The sequence was obtained from a middle-aged man who received an inactivated influenza vaccine. The material sequenced was PBMCs from blood, taken more than 4 days after vaccination. Here the CDR3 DNA reads TGCGCCAGCAGTTACAGCAGGGAGTCCTACGAGCAGTACTTC. Protein: CASSYSRESYEQYF.